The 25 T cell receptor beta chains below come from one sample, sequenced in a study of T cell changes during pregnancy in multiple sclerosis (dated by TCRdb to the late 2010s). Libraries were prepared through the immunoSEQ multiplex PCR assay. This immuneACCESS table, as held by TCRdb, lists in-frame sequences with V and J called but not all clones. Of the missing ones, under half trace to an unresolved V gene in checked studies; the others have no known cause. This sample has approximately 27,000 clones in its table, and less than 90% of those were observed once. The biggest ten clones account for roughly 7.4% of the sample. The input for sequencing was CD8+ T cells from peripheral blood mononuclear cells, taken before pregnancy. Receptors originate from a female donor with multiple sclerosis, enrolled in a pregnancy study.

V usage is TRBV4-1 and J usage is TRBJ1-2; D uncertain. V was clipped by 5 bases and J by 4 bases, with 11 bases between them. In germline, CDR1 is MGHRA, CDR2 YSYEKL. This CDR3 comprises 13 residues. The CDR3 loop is CASSGGYLYGYTF. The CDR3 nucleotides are TGCGCCAGCAGCGGAGGGTACCTCTATGGCTACACCTTC.

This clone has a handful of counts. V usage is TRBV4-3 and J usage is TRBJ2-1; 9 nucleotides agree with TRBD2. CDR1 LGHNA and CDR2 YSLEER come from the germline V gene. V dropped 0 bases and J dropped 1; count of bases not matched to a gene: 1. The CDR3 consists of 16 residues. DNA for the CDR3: TGCGCCAGCAGCCAAGATGCGGGGGGGTCCTACAATGAGCAGTTCTTC. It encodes CASSQDAGGSYNEQFF.

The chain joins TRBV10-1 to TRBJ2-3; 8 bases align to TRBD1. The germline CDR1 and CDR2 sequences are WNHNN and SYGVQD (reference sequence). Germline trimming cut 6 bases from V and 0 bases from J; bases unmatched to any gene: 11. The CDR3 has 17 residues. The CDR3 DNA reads TGCGCCAGCAGCGGGACAGGCACACCTTCTAGCACAGATACGCAGTATTTT. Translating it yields CASSGTGTPSSTDTQYF.

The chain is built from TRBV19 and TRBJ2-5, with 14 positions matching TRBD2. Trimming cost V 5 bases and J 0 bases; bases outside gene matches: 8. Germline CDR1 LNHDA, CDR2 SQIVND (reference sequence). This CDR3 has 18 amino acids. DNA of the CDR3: TGTGCCAGTAGTCCCGGGACTAGCGGGGGATCGTACCAAGAGACCCAGTACTTC. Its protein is CASSPGTSGGSYQETQYF.

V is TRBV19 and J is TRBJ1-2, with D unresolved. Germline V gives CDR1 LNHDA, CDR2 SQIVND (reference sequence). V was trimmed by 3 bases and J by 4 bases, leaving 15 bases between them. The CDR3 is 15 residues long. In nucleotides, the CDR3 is TGTGCCAGTAGTATTCGGCCGGGAGATGCCTATGGCTACACCTTC. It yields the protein CASSIRPGDAYGYTF.

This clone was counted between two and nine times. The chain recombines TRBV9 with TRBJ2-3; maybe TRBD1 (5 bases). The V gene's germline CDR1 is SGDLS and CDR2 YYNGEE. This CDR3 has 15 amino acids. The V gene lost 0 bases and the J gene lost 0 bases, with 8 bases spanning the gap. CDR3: CASSVGRGSTDTQYF. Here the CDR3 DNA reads TGTGCCAGCAGCGTAGGTAGGGGTAGCACAGATACGCAGTATTTT.

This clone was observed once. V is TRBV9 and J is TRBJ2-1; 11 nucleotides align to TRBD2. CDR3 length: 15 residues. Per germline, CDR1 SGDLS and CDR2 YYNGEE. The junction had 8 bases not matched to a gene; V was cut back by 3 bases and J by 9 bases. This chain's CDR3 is CASSARLAGSGEQFF. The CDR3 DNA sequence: TGTGCCAGCAGCGCCCGACTAGCGGGGTCGGGTGAGCAGTTCTTC.

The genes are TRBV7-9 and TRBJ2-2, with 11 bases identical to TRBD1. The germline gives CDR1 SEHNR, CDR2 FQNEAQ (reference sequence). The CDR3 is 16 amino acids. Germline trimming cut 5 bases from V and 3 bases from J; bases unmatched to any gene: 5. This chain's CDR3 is CASSEGTGGYTGELFF. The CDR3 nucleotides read TGTGCCAGCAGCGAGGGGACAGGGGGGTACACCGGGGAGCTGTTTTTT.

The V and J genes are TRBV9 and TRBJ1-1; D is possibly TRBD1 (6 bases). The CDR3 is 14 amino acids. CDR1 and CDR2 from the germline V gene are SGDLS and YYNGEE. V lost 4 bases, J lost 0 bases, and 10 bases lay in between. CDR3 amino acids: CASSLGGLNTEAFF. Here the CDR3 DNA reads TGTGCCAGCAGCCTCGGGGGGCTGAACACTGAAGCTTTCTTT.

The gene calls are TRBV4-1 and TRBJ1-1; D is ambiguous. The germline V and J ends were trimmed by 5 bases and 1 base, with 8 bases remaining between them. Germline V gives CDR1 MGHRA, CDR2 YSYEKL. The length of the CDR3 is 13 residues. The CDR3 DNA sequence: TGCGCCAGCAGCGTCAGACAGAACACTGAAGCTTTCTTT. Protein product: CASSVRQNTEAFF.

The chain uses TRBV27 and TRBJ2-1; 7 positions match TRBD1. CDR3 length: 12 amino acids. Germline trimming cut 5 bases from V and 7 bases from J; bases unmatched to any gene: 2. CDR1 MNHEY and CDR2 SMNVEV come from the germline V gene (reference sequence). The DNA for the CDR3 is TGTGCCAGCAGTAGACAGGGAAATGAGCAGTTCTTC. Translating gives CASSRQGNEQFF.

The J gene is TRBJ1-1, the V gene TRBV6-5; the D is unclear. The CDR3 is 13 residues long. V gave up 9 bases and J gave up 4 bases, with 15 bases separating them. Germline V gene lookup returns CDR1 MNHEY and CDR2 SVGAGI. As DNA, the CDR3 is TGTGCCAGTCGATACAGTGGAAGCACTGAAGCTTTCTTT. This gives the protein CASRYSGSTEAFF.

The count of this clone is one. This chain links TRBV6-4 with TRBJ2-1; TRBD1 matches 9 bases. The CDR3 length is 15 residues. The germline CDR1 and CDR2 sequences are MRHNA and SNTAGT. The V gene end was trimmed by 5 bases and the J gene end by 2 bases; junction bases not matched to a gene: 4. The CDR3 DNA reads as TGTGCCAGCAGTTCCGGGACAGGGACCTACAATGAGCAGTTCTTC. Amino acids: CASSSGTGTYNEQFF.

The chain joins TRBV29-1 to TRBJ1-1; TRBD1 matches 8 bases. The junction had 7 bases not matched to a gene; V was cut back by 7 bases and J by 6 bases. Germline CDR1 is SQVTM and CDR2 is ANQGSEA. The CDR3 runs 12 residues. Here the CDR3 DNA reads TGCAGCGGATGGACAGGGATCGCTGAAGCTTTCTTT. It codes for CSGWTGIAEAFF.

For the CDR3, the DNA is TGTGCCAGCAGTCCGGGACGACAGGGCGAGCAGTACTTC. It specifies CASSPGRQGEQYF. The rearrangement joins TRBV6-5 to TRBJ2-7; 7 nucleotides agree with TRBD1. V shed 5 bases and J 6 bases; nucleotides not matched to a gene: 7. The CDR3 covers 13 residues. The germline V gene encodes CDR1 MNHEY and CDR2 SVGAGI.

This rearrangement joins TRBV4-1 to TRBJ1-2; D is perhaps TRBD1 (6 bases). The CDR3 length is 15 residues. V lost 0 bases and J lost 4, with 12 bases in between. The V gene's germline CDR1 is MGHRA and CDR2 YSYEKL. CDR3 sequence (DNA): TGCGCCAGCAGCCAAGAAATATGGACAGTCTATGGCTACACCTTC. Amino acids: CASSQEIWTVYGYTF.

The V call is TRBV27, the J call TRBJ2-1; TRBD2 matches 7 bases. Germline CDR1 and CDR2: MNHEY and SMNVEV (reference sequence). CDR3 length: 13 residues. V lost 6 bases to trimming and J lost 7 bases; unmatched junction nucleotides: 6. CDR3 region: CASRLRLANEQFF. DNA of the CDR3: TGTGCCAGCAGACTTCGACTAGCTAATGAGCAGTTCTTC.

In nucleotides, the CDR3 is TGCGCCAGCAGCCAAGTGAGCGGGAGATCCTACGAGCAGTACTTC. The encoded protein is CASSQVSGRSYEQYF. The chain has TRBV4-1 and TRBJ2-7; 8 bases match TRBD2. Germline values: CDR1 MGHRA, CDR2 YSYEKL. Germline trimming cut 1 base from V and 1 base from J; bases unmatched to any gene: 3. CDR3 length: 15 residues.

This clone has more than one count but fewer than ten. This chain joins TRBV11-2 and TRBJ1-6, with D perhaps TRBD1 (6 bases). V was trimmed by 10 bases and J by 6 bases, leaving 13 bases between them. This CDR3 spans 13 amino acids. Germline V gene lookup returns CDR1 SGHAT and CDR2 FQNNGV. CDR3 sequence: CATSWGPNSPLHF. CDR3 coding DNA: TGTGCCACTTCGTGGGGGCCTAATTCACCCCTCCACTTT. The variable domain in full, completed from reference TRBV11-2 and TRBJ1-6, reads EAGVAQSPRYKIIEKRQSVAFWCNPISGHATLYWYQQILGQGPKLLIQFQNNGVVDDSQLPKDRFSAERLKGVDSTLKIQPAKLEDSAVYLCATSWGPNSPLHFGNGTRLTVT.

CDR3 amino acids: CASSSALTGDLPNRTEAFF. The CDR3 nucleotides are TGTGCCAGCAGCTCAGCCCTAACAGGGGACCTACCCAACCGGACTGAAGCTTTCTTT. The V call is TRBV7-8, the J call TRBJ1-1; 7 bases are a match to TRBD1. This CDR3 region has 19 residues. The germline V gene has CDR1 SGHVS and CDR2 FQNEAQ. The ends lost 4 bases at V and 5 bases at J; junction bases unmatched: 22.

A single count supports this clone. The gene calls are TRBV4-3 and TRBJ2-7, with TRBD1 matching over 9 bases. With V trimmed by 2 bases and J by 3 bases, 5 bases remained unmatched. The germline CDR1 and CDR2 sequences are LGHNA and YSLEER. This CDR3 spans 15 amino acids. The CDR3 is CASSQHGGQGYEQYF. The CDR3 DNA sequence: TGCGCCAGCAGCCAACACGGGGGACAGGGCTACGAGCAGTACTTC.

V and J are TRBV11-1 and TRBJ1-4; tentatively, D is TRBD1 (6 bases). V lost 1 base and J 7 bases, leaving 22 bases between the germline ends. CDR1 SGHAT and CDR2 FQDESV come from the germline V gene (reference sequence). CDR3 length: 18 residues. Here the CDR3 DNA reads TGTGCCAGCAGCTTAGACCGCCGTGGCAGGGGTGAGGCTGAAAAACTGTTTTTT. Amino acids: CASSLDRRGRGEAEKLFF. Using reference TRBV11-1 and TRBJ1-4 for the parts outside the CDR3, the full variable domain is EAEVAQSPRYKITEKSQAVAFWCDPISGHATLYWYRQILGQGPELLVQFQDESVVDDSQLPKDRFSAERLKGVDSTLKIQPAELGDSAMYLCASSLDRRGRGEAEKLFFGSGTQLSVL.

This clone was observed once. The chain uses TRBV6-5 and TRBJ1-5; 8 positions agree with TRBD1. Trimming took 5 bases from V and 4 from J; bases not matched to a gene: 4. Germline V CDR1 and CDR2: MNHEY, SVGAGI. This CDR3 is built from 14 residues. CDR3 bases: TGTGCCAGCAGTACAGGGGGAGGAAATCAGCCCCAGCATTTT. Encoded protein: CASSTGGGNQPQHF.

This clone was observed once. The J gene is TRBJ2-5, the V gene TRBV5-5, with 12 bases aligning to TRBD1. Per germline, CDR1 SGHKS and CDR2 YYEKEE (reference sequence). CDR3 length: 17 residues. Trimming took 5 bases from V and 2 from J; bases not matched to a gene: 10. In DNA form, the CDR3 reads TGTGCCAGCAGACCCCGGGACAGGGGGCCCTATCAAGAGACCCAGTACTTC. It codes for CASRPRDRGPYQETQYF.

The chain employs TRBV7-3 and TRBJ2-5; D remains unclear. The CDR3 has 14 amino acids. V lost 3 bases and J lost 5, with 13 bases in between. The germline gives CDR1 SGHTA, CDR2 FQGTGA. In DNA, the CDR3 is TGTGCCAGCAGCTTCGGCGGAAGTAAGGAGACCCAGTACTTC. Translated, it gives CASSFGGSKETQYF.